Reported below is one T cell receptor (beta chain). This specimen comes from a study of CD8 T cells in Susac syndrome. It was with random hexamers that about 0.45 to 1 ug RNA was reverse transcribed. TCRdb reprocessed the immunoSEQ multiplex PCR reads via MiXCR and lists one record per CDR3 protein. The sample lists about 120,000 distinct CDR3 sequences, 85% to 95% occurring once. Trimming stripped 6 bases from V and 0 bases from J, with 8 bases between. The germline V gene has CDR1 MNHEY and CDR2 SVGEGT. CDR3 length: 13 residues. Sample: CD8+ T cells from PBMCs. The gene calls are TRBV6-2 or TRBV6-3 and TRBJ1-2, with D uncertain. The sequence was collected from a human donor in good health. As DNA, the CDR3 is TGTGCCAGCAGCTCCCCTTCTAACTATGGCTACACCTTC. This gives the protein CASSSPSNYGYTF.